Detailed here is one T cell receptor beta chain. This clonotype has just a few counts. Its antigen is not yet known. Within one base of it there is no much larger clone, and no base qualities were kept. The CDR3, from cysteine to phenylalanine, totals 16 residues. The DNA shown is the 48-base CDR3, in frame from base 1. From a lookup of the germline V gene (reference sequence), CDR1 and CDR2 are MNHEY and SMNVEV. Here V drops 3 bases and J drops 2 bases, and the junction holds 7 bases not matched to any gene. These data come from a study of T-cell reconstitution after alpha-beta-depleted transplantation in children (dated by TCRdb to 2015 to 2016). Some background on the complete study: Using TCR repertoire profiling, the study followed T-cell immune reconstitution in a quantitative way in children after TCRalphabeta/CD19-depleted allogeneic hematopoietic cell transplantation. Broad study findings and their caveats: In some patients, the high TCRbeta diversity seen at day 60 was put down to recipient T cells and intrathymic progenitors that had survived conditioning. Hyperexpanded clone frequencies declined over subsequent months; after one year, T-cell counts and TCRbeta diversity were mostly attributed to newly produced T cells. The apparently early alphabetaT-cell count recovery about two months after transplant was reportedly dependent on only several hundred rapidly expanded clones derived from non-depleted graft cells.

The treatment or condition label on this specimen signifies: allogeneic hematopoietic cell transplantation with graft depleted of TCRalphabeta T cells and CD19 B cells. Transplant recipients were children who received TCRalphabeta/CD19-depleted allogeneic hematopoietic cell grafts. Library creation used PCR. Sequencing took place on an Illumina HiSeq 2500. Molecular barcoding was employed in the preparation of TCR libraries, with unique molecular identifiers being used to normalize TCRbeta repertoire quantification. Clones were called with MiXCR by TCRdb after fastp trimmed the public reads at Q25, and only in-frame beta chains were retained. One record per CDR3 amino acid sequence lists the most common genes and DNA. The sample yields some 840,000 distinct CDR3 sequences; under 20% were counted once. The ten largest clones represent around 5% of the sample.

This receptor chain uses TRBV27 and TRBJ2-5, and TRBD2 matches 9 of the central bases. This sample comprised PBMCs, mostly from graft donor cells, obtained 360 days after TCRalphabeta/CD19-depleted stem cell transplant. The receptor's source is a male patient aged 10 to 17 who had a stem cell transplant for acute lymphoblastic leukemia, so the T cells may come from the graft donor. The DNA sequence reads TGTGCCAGCAGTTTCAGATCAGCGGGAGGACAAGAGACCCAGTACTTC. Its product reads: CASSFRSAGGQETQYF.